The clone carrying this T cell receptor beta chain was detected ten times or more. These data originate in a study of Graves' ophthalmopathy and Graves' hyperthyroidism. Study in general: There was a collection of peripheral blood at initial diagnosis, before any treatment.

Amplification targeted the TCR beta CDR3 regions, with RNA transcripts as the source material. Second-round multiplex PCR came after a first-round RT-PCR that employed HTBI primers. TCRdb analysed the multiplex PCR reads with MiXCR anew, one entry per CDR3 protein. In the table there are some 210,000 distinct CDR3 sequences, roughly 27% of which are singletons. In donors with ophthalmopathy, activity was moderate-to-severe, with CAS ≥3, NOSPECS ≥4 and duration under 3 months. Exclusion applied to patients with other autoimmune diseases, uncontrolled infections, pregnancy or lactation. PBMCs stemmed from 10 ml of fresh peripheral blood. The sequence was obtained from a man over 45 with Graves' ophthalmopathy. Sequences were obtained from peripheral blood.

The chain's CDR3 is CASSRQGRLERGYTF. As DNA, the CDR3 is TGTGCCAGCAGTCGCCAGGGGCGCCTGGAAAGGGGCTACACCTTC. The chain combines TRBV6-1 with TRBJ1-2, with a weak D call TRBD1 (6 bases). Germline CDR1 and CDR2: MNHNS and SASEGT. The CDR3 is made up of 15 amino acids. V was cut by 5 bases and J by 8 bases, with 21 bases left in between.